This record concerns one T cell receptor (beta chain) sequence. Its antigen is still unknown. These data are taken from a study of cytomegalovirus exposure and HLA in healthy donors. The study, taken as a whole, reports: Diagnosis of cytomegalovirus status made by the classifier reportedly showed high specificity and sensitivity. It was likely that a cluster of highly shared sequence variants was a sequencing artifact. Immune exposure information comprised only CMV serostatus.

The PCR made use of 60 Vbeta and 13 Jbeta primers. Clones were read by immunoSEQ multiplex PCR, and TCRdb kept only the in-frame ones, dropping some. The top ten clones hold 1.5% of a sample with under 200,000 clones, 82% of them seen once. Material: PBMCs. This receptor was identified in a girl between 5 and 17 years old in good health and CMV-seropositive.

The CDR3 DNA reads TGCGCCAGCAGCTCGGACAGGCCGGGGACTGAAGCTTTCTTT. As protein: CASSSDRPGTEAFF. This chain uses TRBV5-1 with TRBJ1-1, with 7 bases that match TRBD1. The V gene's germline CDR1 is SGHRS and CDR2 YFSETQ. With V trimmed by 3 bases and J by 5 bases, 7 bases remained unmatched. The CDR3 consists of 14 residues.